Presented here are 15 T cell receptor beta chains from one specimen sequenced in a study of identical twins. TCRdb analysed the 5' RACE reads with MiXCR anew, one entry per CDR3 protein. The sample includes 1.5 million or so distinct CDR3 sequences, less than 35% seen only once; the top ten take about 0.3%. Sequenced input: cord blood. These TCRs come from a newborn girl in good health.

A word on this clonotype: One base away lies a much larger clone, so this may be a sequencing read error. The chain has TRBV12-3 or TRBV12-4 and TRBJ2-3; 7 bases agree with TRBD2. The CDR3 extends over 15 amino acids. V shed 7 bases, J shed 2 bases, and the junction held 9 bases outside the gene matches. CDR3 in DNA: TGTGCCAGCATTTCCGGGGGGTTCCCCACAGATACGCAGTATTTT. It specifies CASISGGFPTDTQYF.

This clonotype was detected a few times. V usage is TRBV2 and J usage is TRBJ1-2, with D unresolved. Trimming removed 3 bases at V and 4 bases at J, with 12 bases between. The CDR3 extends over 14 amino acids. CDR1 and CDR2 from the germline V gene are SNHLY and FYNNEI. CDR3 sequence reads: CASSDRGFPYGYTF. DNA of the CDR3: TGTGCCAGCAGTGATCGGGGATTCCCCTATGGCTACACCTTC.

With regard to this clonotype: One end of the junction is discordant with germline, which a read error may explain. The CDR3 protein is CTSSGMWRLTDTQYF. The CDR3 DNA reads TGTACCAGCAGCGGTATGTGGCGGCTCACAGATACGCAGTATTTT. J is TRBJ2-3 and V is TRBV28, with a weak D call TRBD2 (5 bases). This CDR3 comprises 15 residues. The germline CDR1 and CDR2 sequences are MDHEN and SYDVKM.

V gene TRBV10-3 combines with J gene TRBJ1-1; D might be TRBD1 (5 bases). This CDR3 comprises 13 residues. Trimming left V 7 bases short and J 2 bases short, with 11 bases between. Looked up from germline, CDR1 is ENHRY and CDR2 is SYGVKD. CDR3 DNA sequence: TGTGCCATCAACGACAGCGATAACACTGAAGCTTTCTTT. This codes for CAINDSDNTEAFF.

This clonotype was counted a few times. Written as DNA, the CDR3 is TGCAGTGCTAGAGGGTTTAGCGGGGGGTCAACAGTTAATGAGCAGTTCTTC. Translation: CSARGFSGGSTVNEQFF. V is TRBV20-1 and J is TRBJ2-1; TRBD2 matches 10 bases. Germline V CDR1 and CDR2: DFQATT, SNEGSKA (reference sequence). The trim removed 1 base at V and 7 bases at J, leaving 13 bases unmatched. The CDR3 has 17 residues.

The V gene is TRBV20-1, the J gene TRBJ2-3; D remains ambiguous. V dropped 0 bases and J dropped 0 bases, with 16 bases sitting between them. The CDR3 spans 17 residues. CDR1 is DFQATT, CDR2 SNEGSKA, per germline (reference sequence). The CDR3 region has the DNA TGCAGTGCTAGAGAGGTTACCCTAAGCCTCAGCACAGATACGCAGTATTTT. This codes for CSAREVTLSLSTDTQYF.

V usage is TRBV7-2 and J usage is TRBJ2-1; D might be TRBD1 (6 bases). The CDR3 runs to 15 residues. V lost 1 base and J lost 6, with 13 bases in between. Germline CDR1 and CDR2: SGHTA and FQGNSA. Here the CDR3 DNA reads TGTGCCAGCAGCTTAGTATCGCAGGGGCGCAATGAGCAGTTCTTC. Residues: CASSLVSQGRNEQFF.

This clonotype was seen more than once but under ten times. The genes are TRBV15 and TRBJ2-5, with a possible D match to TRBD2 (6 bases). The CDR3 consists of 16 residues. V lost 1 base, J lost 4 bases, and 16 bases lay in between. The germline V gene has CDR1 LNHNV and CDR2 YYDKDF (reference sequence). The CDR3 sequence: CATSRGPGRGGETQYF. The CDR3 bases are TGTGCCACCAGCAGAGGCCCAGGCCGGGGAGGAGAGACCCAGTACTTC.

This rearrangement joins TRBV7-9 to TRBJ1-1; D possibly corresponds to TRBD1 (5 bases). Germline assignment: CDR1 SEHNR and CDR2 FQNEAQ (reference sequence). Trimming left V 3 bases short and J 4 bases short, with 9 bases between. This CDR3 comprises 13 residues. In nucleotides, the CDR3 is TGTGCCAGCAGCTTCTCCCAGGGCACTGAAGCTTTCTTT. Its translation: CASSFSQGTEAFF.

This clonotype showed up just a few times. This chain connects TRBV4-1 to TRBJ1-4; D is unresolved. With 6 bases removed from V and 0 bases from J, the gap between germline ends came to 11 bases. The CDR3 sequence is 15 residues long. CDR1 is MGHRA, CDR2 YSYEKL, per germline. This CDR3 is CASSPLPATNEKLFF. The CDR3 coding sequence is TGCGCCAGCAGTCCCCTTCCTGCAACTAATGAAAAACTGTTTTTT.

The rearrangement uses TRBV7-8 and TRBJ2-4; 7 bases line up with TRBD2. J was trimmed by 5 bases and V by 1 base; bases with no gene match: 2. CDR1 is SGHVS and CDR2 is FQNEAQ in the germline V gene. The CDR3 covers 14 residues. The CDR3 sequence is CASSLGLAQNIQYF. CDR3 sequence (DNA): TGTGCCAGCAGCTTAGGACTAGCTCAAAACATTCAGTACTTC.

There are a few counts of this clonotype. The genes are TRBV6-1 and TRBJ2-1; the match to TRBD1 covers 8 bases. CDR3 length: 14 amino acids. CDR1 and CDR2 (germline): MNHNS, SASEGT. The chain's CDR3 is CAYDRGTHYNEQFF. The CDR3 nucleotides are TGTGCTTACGACAGGGGAACACACTACAATGAGCAGTTCTTC.

CDR3 loop: CSASGGGGDEKLFF. The CDR3 DNA sequence: TGCAGTGCTAGTGGAGGGGGAGGGGATGAAAAACTGTTTTTT. The gene calls are TRBV20-1 and TRBJ1-4; TRBD1 might be the D (6 bases). The CDR3 runs to 14 residues. Trimming left V 3 bases short and J 6 bases short, with 14 bases between. CDR1 and CDR2 from the germline V gene are DFQATT and SNEGSKA (reference sequence).

This rearrangement joins TRBV7-9 to TRBJ2-3; 9 bases line up with TRBD1. The V gene's germline CDR1 is SEHNR and CDR2 FQNEAQ (reference sequence). Unmatched junction bases numbered 15, after V lost 5 bases and J lost 9 bases. The CDR3 extends over 16 amino acids. CDR3 nucleotide sequence: TGTGCCAGCAGCCTAACGAATGGACAGGGGCGGGGAACGCAGTATTTT. This translates into CASSLTNGQGRGTQYF.

This chain connects TRBV21-1 to TRBJ2-3; no check of the table's D call, TRBD2, against the DNA was made. TRBV21-1 is listed as a pseudogene. CDR3 length equals 16 residues. The CDR3 sequence: CASSSSQGGSTDTQYF. CDR3 DNA sequence: TGTGCCAGCAGCAGCTCACAGGGAGGGAGCACAGATACGCAGTATTTT.